These 15 T cell receptor beta chains originate from one sample sequenced in a study of OX40 agonist ivuxolimab in advanced cancers. Profiled with immunoSEQ multiplex PCR; TCRdb holds only in-frame clones, not every one. The profile shows 90,000 to 100,000 clones, about 86% of them singletons. This material consisted of CD4+ or CD8+ T cells sorted from blood, taken in a trial of the OX40 agonist ivuxolimab. These receptor sequences come from an adult with an advanced solid tumor such as melanoma, head and neck, liver or kidney cancer.

V is TRBV11-1 and J is TRBJ2-7, with 10 positions matching TRBD1. Unmatched junction bases numbered 1, after V lost 2 bases and J lost 6 bases. Germline V gene lookup returns CDR1 SGHAT and CDR2 FQDESV (reference sequence). The CDR3 runs to 13 residues. The CDR3 sequence is CASSLRTGGEQYF. The CDR3 DNA follows: TGTGCCAGCAGCTTAAGGACAGGGGGCGAGCAGTACTTC.

The chain uses TRBV27 and TRBJ1-2; D possibly corresponds to TRBD1 (5 bases). Germline assignment: CDR1 MNHEY and CDR2 SMNVEV (reference sequence). The CDR3 has 12 residues. V gave up 5 bases and J gave up 2 bases, with 6 bases separating them. Here the CDR3 DNA reads TGTGCCAGCAGTGGGGGGAACTATGGCTACACCTTC. Protein sequence: CASSGGNYGYTF.

This clone was seen only once. The chain couples TRBV7-2 to TRBJ1-2; D uncertain. The V and J ends lost 5 bases and 0 bases respectively, with 10 bases between them. The CDR3 loop spans 14 amino acids. Per germline, CDR1 SGHTA and CDR2 FQGNSA. The DNA for the CDR3 is TGTGCCAGCAGCCCGAACGTAGCTAACTATGGCTACACCTTC. Protein product: CASSPNVANYGYTF.

CDR3 sequence: CAWSTLRGTRDIPLYF. CDR3 nucleotides: TGTGCCTGGAGTACTCTCAGGGGGACCCGGGACATTCCTTTATATTTT. The chain couples TRBV30 to TRBJ1-3; 7 nucleotides agree with TRBD1. Germline CDR1 is GTSNPN and CDR2 is SVGIG (reference sequence). V trimming: 2 bases; J trimming: 14 bases; junction bases outside the gene matches: 21. CDR3 length: 16 amino acids.

The rearrangement uses TRBV19 and TRBJ1-4; D might be TRBD1 (5 bases). V lost 6 bases and J lost 3, with 26 bases in between. The CDR3 extends over 19 amino acids. The V gene's germline CDR1 is LNHDA and CDR2 SQIVND (reference sequence). CDR3 sequence (DNA): TGTGCCAGTAGCCTGACAGTAGCCACCACGAGGAGGGCTAATGAAAAACTGTTTTTT. It encodes CASSLTVATTRRANEKLFF. Looking up the rest from reference TRBV19 and TRBJ1-4 gives the full variable domain: DGGITQSPKYLFRKEGQNVTLSCEQNLNHDAMYWYRQDPGQGLRLIYYSQIVNDFQKGDIAEGYSVSREKKESFPLTVTSAQKNPTAFYLCASSLTVATTRRANEKLFFGSGTQLSVL.

The genes are TRBV19 and TRBJ1-2; 11 nucleotides agree with TRBD1. Germline trimming cut 2 bases from V and 3 bases from J; bases unmatched to any gene: 8. Germline CDR1 is LNHDA and CDR2 is SQIVND (reference sequence). This CDR3 is 17 amino acids long. The CDR3 nucleotides are TGTGCCAGTAGTATATGGGGCAGGACAGGGGGCGACTATGGCTACACCTTC. Its translation is CASSIWGRTGGDYGYTF.

The V and J genes are TRBV7-2 and TRBJ2-5, with D tentatively TRBD1 or TRBD2 (5 bases each). CDR3 length: 16 amino acids. V lost 1 base and J 6 bases, leaving 18 bases between the germline ends. Germline CDR1 and CDR2: SGHTA and FQGNSA. The CDR3 DNA sequence: TGTGCCAGCAGCTTAGTCGTACAGCGCGAGGGGAAGACCCAGTACTTC. Its protein product is CASSLVVQREGKTQYF.

The rearrangement links TRBV6-5 to TRBJ2-3; D is undetermined. CDR1 is MNHEY and CDR2 is SVGAGI in the germline V gene. The CDR3 loop spans 12 amino acids. Trimming cost V 5 bases and J 1 base, with 4 bases left between them. CDR3 coding DNA: TGTGCCAGCAGTGGGGGCACAGATACGCAGTATTTT. Its protein is CASSGGTDTQYF.

The chain has TRBV5-1 and TRBJ2-3; perhaps D is TRBD1 or TRBD2 (5 bases each). V lost 3 bases to trimming and J lost 8 bases, with 16 bases between them. This CDR3 has 14 amino acids. Germline assignment: CDR1 SGHRS and CDR2 YFSETQ. CDR3 residues: CASSSKVRGRTQYF. DNA for the CDR3: TGCGCCAGCAGCTCCAAGGTGAGGGGACGTACGCAGTATTTT.

The chain employs TRBV25-1 and TRBJ1-4; D is possibly TRBD1 (6 bases). V lost 2 bases and J 7 bases, leaving 11 bases between the germline ends. Per the germline V gene, CDR1 is MGHDK and CDR2 is SYGVNS. CDR3 length: 14 amino acids. DNA of the CDR3: TGTGCCAGCAGTGAACAGGGGAGAGGTGAAAAACTGTTTTTT. Translating it yields CASSEQGRGEKLFF.

This clone has a handful of counts. V usage is TRBV7-6 and J usage is TRBJ1-5, with D unresolved. V lost 8 bases and J 6 bases, leaving 11 bases between the germline ends. The CDR3 runs 12 residues. The germline gives CDR1 SGHVS, CDR2 FNYEAQ. CDR3 sequence (DNA): TGTGCCAGCGCCCTCGGGGTTCAGCCCCAGCATTTT. As protein: CASALGVQPQHF.

The chain employs TRBV7-2 and TRBJ2-5, with 8 nucleotides matching TRBD1. This CDR3 has 13 residues. V lost 5 bases and J lost 4; bases outside the gene matches: 3. CDR1 and CDR2 from the germline V gene are SGHTA and FQGNSA. The CDR3 spells CASSARGRETQYF. DNA of the CDR3: TGTGCCAGCAGCGCCAGGGGGCGAGAGACCCAGTACTTC.

This chain joins TRBV5-1 and TRBJ1-4, with D unclear. The V gene lost 1 base and the J gene lost 7 bases, with 5 bases spanning the gap. Per germline, CDR1 SGHRS and CDR2 YFSETQ. The CDR3 is made up of 12 amino acids. For the CDR3, the DNA is TGCGCCAGCAGCTTGCACGGTGAAAAACTGTTTTTT. Its translation: CASSLHGEKLFF.

The gene calls are TRBV7-2 and TRBJ1-2; a possible D gene is TRBD1 (5 bases). Germline values: CDR1 SGHTA, CDR2 FQGNSA. The V end lost 3 bases, the J end lost 5 bases, and 7 bases lay between the germline ends. The CDR3 covers 12 residues. The CDR3 region is CASSFAGYGYTF. The CDR3, as DNA: TGTGCCAGCAGCTTCGCAGGGTATGGCTACACCTTC.

This clone was observed a few times. V and J are TRBV11-2 and TRBJ1-6; D gene uncertain. Germline CDR1 is SGHAT and CDR2 is FQNNGV. The CDR3 totals 14 residues. Trimming pared 3 bases from V and 8 bases from J, leaving 11 bases between. The CDR3 loop reads CASSLRPSDSPLHF. The CDR3 DNA reads as TGTGCCAGCAGCTTGAGACCGTCCGATTCACCCCTCCACTTT.